The 6 T cell receptor beta chains listed next were all sequenced from one sample in a study of blood T cells in healthy people across ages. A second about 7 to 12 cycle PCR used barcoded and J-beta primers. TCRdb re-called the 5' RACE reads with MiXCR, one entry per CDR3 protein. Among hundreds of thousands of distinct CDR3 sequences listed, about 26% were seen once. The same data also went into a second study, on T cells of mothers and their children.

Material for sequencing was blood. These receptors all come from a boy between 5 and 17 years old in good health.

This clonotype was detected only a few times. The chain couples TRBV6-1 to TRBJ1-1; D not certain. CDR1 is MNHNS and CDR2 is SASEGT in the germline V gene. V was clipped by 6 bases and J by 1 base, with 12 bases between them. The CDR3 consists of 14 residues. Here the CDR3 DNA reads TGTGCCAGCAGCCTCCTGGAAGCGAACACTGAAGCTTTCTTT. Amino acid sequence: CASSLLEANTEAFF.

The CDR3 bases are TGTGCCAGCAGCCCGGGACTAGCAACGCGGGAGCAGTACTTC. Its translation: CASSPGLATREQYF. J is TRBJ2-5 and V is TRBV12-3 or TRBV12-4; 9 nucleotides agree with TRBD2. This CDR3 has 14 amino acids. V lost 6 bases and J lost 11; bases outside the gene matches: 13.

This chain uses TRBV20-1 with TRBJ1-2; no definite D call. Germline loops: CDR1 DFQATT, CDR2 SNEGSKA (reference sequence). The V gene lost 6 bases and the J gene lost 8 bases, with 22 bases spanning the gap. This CDR3 comprises 14 residues. CDR3 bases: TGCAGTGCCTGGTTAGACTCAGGCCCTTTGGGCTACACCTTC. The encoded protein is CSAWLDSGPLGYTF.

The genes are TRBV3-1 and TRBJ2-7; D ambiguous. CDR1 LGHDT and CDR2 YNNKEL come from the germline V gene (reference sequence). Trimming pared 4 bases from V and 0 bases from J, leaving 10 bases between. The CDR3 runs 14 residues. This chain's CDR3 is CASSPLAPSYEQYF. The CDR3 DNA reads as TGTGCCAGCAGCCCCCTGGCACCCTCCTACGAGCAGTACTTC.

Only a few counts were recorded for this clonotype. The chain employs TRBV7-2 and TRBJ2-5, with 9 positions matching TRBD1. V dropped 6 bases and J dropped 11; count of bases not matched to a gene: 10. The CDR3 contains 13 residues. The germline V gene has CDR1 SGHTA and CDR2 FQGNSA. CDR3: CASSRDREWEQYF. The CDR3 DNA is TGTGCCAGCAGTCGGGACAGGGAGTGGGAGCAGTACTTC.

This rearrangement joins TRBV7-2 to TRBJ2-2, with no clear D. Trimming removed 6 bases at V and 2 bases at J, with 10 bases between. CDR1 is SGHTA, CDR2 FQGNSA, per germline. This CDR3 spans 14 amino acids. DNA for the CDR3: TGTGCCAGCAGAATAAGGGATAACACCGGGGAGCTGTTTTTT. Translating gives CASRIRDNTGELFF.